This record concerns one TCR beta chain sequence. Its antigen is as yet unknown. TCRdb ran MiXCR on the reads and lists one entry per CDR3 protein. Of fewer than 850,000 distinct CDR3 sequences in the sample, 25% to 35% were seen once. This sample stems from a study of T cell repertoires in cytomegalovirus infection. Overall study: Selection of CMV epitopes for the study included recently identified HLA-C-restricted and well-studied HLA-B-restricted ones. Indications came from public TCR beta signatures; they pointed to CMV infection and to a matching HLA type.

Notes on the study in general: Pooled public TCR beta family frequency picked out CMV carriers with the relevant HLA. CMV-specific TCR beta clonotypes restricted by HLA-C were the ones dominating the ex vivo response.

Sequencing used cultured CD8+ T cells from PBMCs, obtained from culture after CMV antigen stimulation. The receptor was derived from a human donor in good health (CMV status not recorded). Some clones in this sample may be carry-over from other donors' samples.

CDR3 sequence reads: CASSHPPIGTAINQPQHF. The DNA of the CDR3 is TGTGCCAGTAGTCACCCACCCATCGGGACAGCAATCAATCAGCCCCAGCATTTT. The V gene is TRBV19, the J gene TRBJ1-5; 7 bases line up with TRBD1. Trimming cost V 5 bases and J 3 bases; bases outside gene matches: 16. Germline lookup yields CDR1 LNHDA and CDR2 SQIVND (reference sequence). CDR3 size: 18 residues.